The 30 T cell receptor beta chains below come from one sample, sequenced in a study of cytomegalovirus exposure and HLA in healthy donors. The PCR ran on 60 Vbeta and 13 Jbeta primers. The protocol was immunoSEQ multiplex PCR, while the TCRdb copy is restricted to in-frame clones and leaves out a portion. The table lists 150,000 to 200,000 clones, 65% to 80% of them singletons, with over 2.5% in the top ten. The specimen sequenced was PBMCs. Receptors were obtained from a woman between 50 and 59 years old in good health and CMV-seropositive.

The chain joins TRBV7-2 to TRBJ2-1; 11 bases line up with TRBD1. Trimming took 5 bases from V and 6 from J; bases not matched to a gene: 6. This CDR3 is built from 15 residues. Germline assignment: CDR1 SGHTA and CDR2 FQGNSA. This CDR3 is CASSRGQGVINEQFF. The DNA for the CDR3 is TGTGCCAGCAGCCGGGGACAGGGGGTCATCAATGAGCAGTTCTTC.

This sequence joins TRBV6-4 and TRBJ2-4; D ambiguous. CDR1 is MRHNA and CDR2 is SNTAGT in the germline V gene. V was trimmed by 2 bases and J by 0 bases, leaving 11 bases between them. CDR3 size: 16 residues. The CDR3 sequence: CASSDPLTVAKNIQYF. CDR3 DNA sequence: TGTGCCAGCAGTGACCCCTTAACAGTAGCCAAAAACATTCAGTACTTC.

The gene calls are TRBV2 and TRBJ2-7, with a tentative D call TRBD2 (6 bases). This CDR3 is built from 13 residues. V was clipped by 6 bases and J by 2 bases, with 11 bases between them. Germline lookup yields CDR1 SNHLY and CDR2 FYNNEI. The CDR3 here is CASRRDGPYEQYF. Written as DNA, the CDR3 is TGTGCCAGCAGGCGGGACGGCCCCTACGAGCAGTACTTC.

V gene TRBV19 combines with J gene TRBJ2-7; TRBD1 aligns across 7 bases. This CDR3 has 17 residues. CDR1 and CDR2 (germline): LNHDA, SQIVND (reference sequence). V shed 2 bases, J shed 3 bases, and the junction held 13 bases outside the gene matches. CDR3 bases: TGTGCCAGTAGTATAAATCCCCGACAGGGTGGAGGCTACGAGCAGTACTTC. Translation gives CASSINPRQGGGYEQYF.

The chain joins TRBV28 to TRBJ1-2; 8 bases map to TRBD1. Germline values: CDR1 MDHEN, CDR2 SYDVKM. V lost 5 bases and J lost 3; bases outside the gene matches: 8. The CDR3 totals 15 residues. The CDR3 nucleotides read TGTGCCAGCAGTCCAGGGGGCGCGAAGGACTATGGCTACACCTTC. Residues: CASSPGGAKDYGYTF.

There are a few counts of this clone. In nucleotides, the CDR3 is TGCGCCAGCAGTGAGGTAACAGGGTACAATGAGCAGTTCTTC. Protein: CASSEVTGYNEQFF. This chain links TRBV10-1 with TRBJ2-1; tentatively, D is TRBD1 (6 bases). Germline CDR1 and CDR2: WNHNN and SYGVQD (reference sequence). V lost 2 bases to trimming and J lost 4 bases, with 9 bases between them. This CDR3 is 14 amino acids long.

The chain recombines TRBV9 with TRBJ1-2; possible D gene TRBD1, 6 bases. The germline CDR1 and CDR2 sequences are SGDLS and YYNGEE. The germline V and J ends were trimmed by 5 bases and 4 bases, with 15 bases remaining between them. The CDR3 contains 14 residues. CDR3 region: CASRVEGGGYGYTF. The CDR3 DNA follows: TGTGCCAGCAGGGTGGAAGGGGGTGGCTATGGCTACACCTTC. Complete variable domain (other parts from reference TRBV9 and TRBJ1-2): DSGVTQTPKHLITATGQRVTLRCSPRSGDLSVYWYQQSLDQGLQFLIQYYNGEERAKGNILERFSAQQFPDLHSELNLSSLELGDSALYFCASRVEGGGYGYTFGSGTRLTVV.

The CDR3 loop reads CASPGVGQCGYTF. DNA of the CDR3: TGTGCCAGCCCCGGGGTAGGACAGTGTGGCTACACCTTC. The chain is built from TRBV27 and TRBJ1-2, with D perhaps matching TRBD1 (6 bases). Trimming left V 8 bases short and J 7 bases short, with 17 bases between. CDR3 size: 13 residues. The germline V gene has CDR1 MNHEY and CDR2 SMNVEV (reference sequence).

The chain recombines TRBV21-1 with TRBJ2-5; the table's D call of TRBD2 was not tested on the DNA. TRBV21-1 is a pseudogene locus. The CDR3 contains 14 residues. The CDR3 protein is CASSEGLTQETQYF. Here the CDR3 DNA reads TGTGCCAGCAGCGAAGGACTGACTCAAGAGACCCAGTACTTC.

V usage is TRBV11-3 and J usage is TRBJ1-2; 8 positions match TRBD1. The V segment lost 2 bases and the J segment 2 bases; nucleotides outside the gene matches: 4. This CDR3 region has 15 residues. CDR1 SGHNT and CDR2 YENEEA come from the germline V gene. CDR3 sequence: CASSLPGQENYGYTF. CDR3 sequence (DNA): TGTGCCAGCAGCTTACCGGGACAGGAGAACTATGGCTACACCTTC.

Comment on this clone: An end of the junction differs from the germline gene, which may be a read error. The chain combines TRBV5-1 with TRBJ2-7, with TRBD1 identical over 9 bases. Germline values: CDR1 SGHRS, CDR2 YFSETQ. The CDR3 totals 13 residues. DNA for the CDR3: TGCGCCAGCAGCGGGATCGGGACAGGGCGGATGAACTTC. Its protein is CASSGIGTGRMNF.

V is TRBV6-5 and J is TRBJ2-7, with 7 positions matching TRBD1. Per germline, CDR1 MNHEY and CDR2 SVGAGI. The CDR3 has 15 amino acids. With V trimmed by 4 bases and J by 2 bases, 8 bases remained unmatched. The CDR3 loop reads CASSSLDRFTYEQYF. The CDR3 nucleotides read TGTGCCAGCAGTTCCCTGGACAGGTTTACCTACGAGCAGTACTTC.

This chain links TRBV15 with TRBJ2-7; TRBD1 is a possible D gene (6 bases). Germline lookup yields CDR1 LNHNV and CDR2 YYDKDF (reference sequence). Trimming took off 3 bases at V and 0 bases at J, with 12 bases between the two ends. CDR3 length equals 15 residues. This chain's CDR3 is CATSSLGTSSYEQYF. For the CDR3, the DNA is TGTGCCACCAGCAGTCTCGGGACAAGCTCCTACGAGCAGTACTTC.

This rearrangement joins TRBV5-1 to TRBJ2-7; the D gene is possibly TRBD1 (6 bases). Germline lookup yields CDR1 SGHRS and CDR2 YFSETQ. Trimming removed 0 bases at V and 2 bases at J, with 12 bases between. This CDR3 spans 15 amino acids. The CDR3: CASSLGPGQAYEQYF. For the CDR3, the DNA is TGCGCCAGCAGCTTGGGACCGGGACAAGCCTACGAGCAGTACTTC.

This clone showed up just a few times. The gene calls are TRBV4-1 and TRBJ1-2; D might be TRBD1 (6 bases). The CDR3 is made up of 14 amino acids. V lost 3 bases, J lost 2 bases, and 10 bases lay in between. Germline V gene sequence: CDR1 MGHRA, CDR2 YSYEKL. CDR3 region: CASSHLGQNYGYTF. As DNA, the CDR3 is TGCGCCAGCAGCCATCTAGGACAGAACTATGGCTACACCTTC.

The V gene is TRBV5-6, the J gene TRBJ2-5; 9 nucleotides match TRBD1. The V gene end was trimmed by 4 bases and the J gene end by 5 bases; junction bases not matched to a gene: 15. Germline CDR1 is SGHDT and CDR2 is YYEEEE. This CDR3 has 17 residues. The CDR3 is CASSPTSGQGLGETQYF. The CDR3 bases are TGTGCCAGCAGCCCCACCTCGGGACAGGGTCTTGGGGAGACCCAGTACTTC. Complete variable domain (other parts from reference TRBV5-6 and TRBJ2-5): DAGVTQSPTHLIKTRGQQVTLRCSPKSGHDTVSWYQQALGQGPQFIFQYYEEEERQRGNFPDRFSGHQFPNYSSELNVNALLLGDSALYLCASSPTSGQGLGETQYFGPGTRLLVL.

The chain recombines TRBV9 with TRBJ1-4; 8 bases map to TRBD1. CDR1 is SGDLS and CDR2 is YYNGEE in the germline V gene. The V segment lost 4 bases and the J segment 5 bases; nucleotides outside the gene matches: 4. The CDR3 is 14 residues long. The CDR3 region has the DNA TGTGCCAGCAGCAGAGACAGGGGCAATGAAAAACTGTTTTTT. Translated: CASSRDRGNEKLFF.

This chain joins TRBV19 and TRBJ1-1; D is uncertain. Trimming removed 2 bases at V and 1 base at J, with 5 bases between. This CDR3 region has 13 residues. Germline V gene lookup returns CDR1 LNHDA and CDR2 SQIVND (reference sequence). CDR3 in amino acids: CASSIRQNTEAFF. The CDR3 DNA reads as TGTGCCAGTAGTATACGACAGAACACTGAAGCTTTCTTT.

This chain's CDR3 is CASSQLAGGNTGELFF. CDR3 sequence (DNA): TGCGCCAGCAGCCAACTAGCGGGAGGGAACACCGGGGAGCTGTTTTTT. The J gene is TRBJ2-2, the V gene TRBV4-3, with 11 bases matching TRBD2. CDR3 length equals 16 residues. With 2 bases clipped from V and 1 base from J, the junction kept 0 bases outside the gene matches. Germline values: CDR1 LGHNA, CDR2 YSLEER.

J is TRBJ2-1 and V is TRBV7-3; no reliable D call. Trimming removed 2 bases from V and 0 bases from J, with 14 bases in between. The CDR3 loop spans 17 amino acids. Per the germline V gene, CDR1 is SGHTA and CDR2 is FQGTGA. The CDR3 sequence is CASSLFPGSSSYNEQFF. CDR3 coding DNA: TGTGCCAGCAGCTTATTTCCGGGTTCGAGCTCCTACAATGAGCAGTTCTTC.

Here the CDR3 DNA reads TGTGCCAGCAGCGCGACAGGGGAAACTGAAGCTTTCTTT. Translated: CASSATGETEAFF. The V call is TRBV9, the J call TRBJ1-1; TRBD1 aligns across 8 bases. Germline V gives CDR1 SGDLS, CDR2 YYNGEE. The CDR3 is made up of 13 amino acids. The J segment lost 5 bases and the V segment lost 3 bases, leaving 3 bases of the junction unmatched.

This chain connects TRBV28 to TRBJ1-1, with D perhaps matching TRBD1 (6 bases). Germline V CDR1 and CDR2: MDHEN, SYDVKM. The CDR3 consists of 14 residues. V was pared by 3 bases and J by 10 bases, with 18 bases between. CDR3 sequence: CASSFGGPFLGAFF. The DNA of the CDR3 is TGTGCCAGCAGTTTTGGGGGCCCTTTCCTGGGAGCTTTCTTT.

The chain uses TRBV11-2 and TRBJ2-7, with 10 bases aligning to TRBD2. The germline gives CDR1 SGHAT, CDR2 FQNNGV. The V gene end was trimmed by 5 bases and the J gene end by 0 bases; junction bases not matched to a gene: 1. The CDR3 is 14 amino acids. CDR3 nucleotides: TGTGCCAGCAGCCTAGCGGGAGCCTCCTACGAGCAGTACTTC. It codes for CASSLAGASYEQYF.

V gene TRBV28 combines with J gene TRBJ2-3; D call uncertain. There are 15 residues in the CDR3. CDR1 and CDR2 from the germline V gene are MDHEN and SYDVKM. V shed 4 bases and J shed 4 bases, with 15 bases lying between them. The CDR3 protein is CASSSPGTSPDTQYF. CDR3 coding DNA: TGTGCCAGCAGTTCTCCGGGTACCTCGCCAGATACGCAGTATTTT. Full variable domain (remainder filled in from reference TRBV28 and TRBJ2-3): DVKVTQSSRYLVKRTGEKVFLECVQDMDHENMFWYRQDPGLGLRLIYFSYDVKMKEKGDIPEGYSVSREKKERFSLILESASTNQTSMYLCASSSPGTSPDTQYFGPGTRLTVL.

This clone occurred a few times. The genes are TRBV18 and TRBJ1-4, with 7 bases lining up with TRBD1. Per germline, CDR1 KGHSH and CDR2 LQKENI. J was trimmed by 6 bases and V by 6 bases; bases with no gene match: 4. This CDR3 has 13 residues. The CDR3 sequence is CASSRDRHEKLFF. Here the CDR3 DNA reads TGTGCCAGCTCCCGGGACAGACATGAAAAACTGTTTTTT.

The rearrangement uses TRBV4-3 and TRBJ2-3; TRBD2 agrees at 8 bases. The trim removed 1 base at V and 6 bases at J, leaving 9 bases unmatched. The CDR3 length is 16 residues. CDR1 is LGHNA, CDR2 YSLEER, per germline. In DNA form, the CDR3 reads TGCGCCAGCAGCCAAGGAATTGTGAGCGGGGGTGATACGCAGTATTTT. Residues: CASSQGIVSGGDTQYF.

V and J are TRBV7-2 and TRBJ2-1, with 10 positions matching TRBD2. The J segment lost 5 bases and the V segment lost 4 bases, leaving 2 bases of the junction unmatched. This CDR3 has 14 residues. Germline V CDR1 and CDR2: SGHTA, FQGNSA. The CDR3 loop is CASSSSGSHNEQFF. The CDR3 coding sequence is TGTGCCAGCAGCTCTAGCGGGAGTCACAATGAGCAGTTCTTC. Supplemented by reference TRBV7-2 and TRBJ2-1, the full variable domain reads GAGVSQSPSNKVTEKGKDVELRCDPISGHTALYWYRQSLGQGLEFLIYFQGNSAPDKSGLPSDRFSAERTGGSVSTLTIQRTQQEDSAVYLCASSSSGSHNEQFFGPGTRLTVL.

This clone is a singleton in its sample. The chain couples TRBV6-5 to TRBJ2-7; 7 nucleotides agree with TRBD1. The CDR3 loop spans 14 amino acids. With 4 bases clipped from V and 7 bases from J, the junction kept 10 bases outside the gene matches. Germline V lookup: CDR1 MNHEY, CDR2 SVGAGI. The CDR3 loop reads CASSSRTGGWEQYF. CDR3 DNA sequence: TGTGCCAGCAGTTCCCGGACAGGCGGTTGGGAGCAGTACTTC.

The rearrangement links TRBV27 to TRBJ2-7, with 7 bases fitting TRBD1. Looked up from germline, CDR1 is MNHEY and CDR2 is SMNVEV (reference sequence). The V segment lost 4 bases and the J segment 3 bases; nucleotides outside the gene matches: 6. The CDR3 is 14 amino acids. Here the CDR3 reads CASSSATGLYEQYF. CDR3 in DNA: TGTGCCAGCAGTTCGGCGACAGGGCTCTACGAGCAGTACTTC.

This clone was detected once. V usage is TRBV7-9 and J usage is TRBJ2-1, with TRBD2 matching 13 bases. The CDR3 extends over 15 amino acids. Germline V gene data show CDR1 as SEHNR and CDR2 as FQNEAQ (reference sequence). V was clipped by 4 bases and J by 9 bases; unmatched bases: 6. CDR3 sequence: CASSSLAGGLSEQFF. The CDR3 nucleotides are TGTGCCAGCAGCTCACTAGCGGGGGGGCTGAGTGAGCAGTTCTTC.